The entry that follows covers one TCR beta chain sequence. This sample was taken from a study of blood T cell repertoires in COVID-19. The age range of participants was about 18 to 89 years, with residence in about two dozen US areas. Participant-reported clinical history was the basis for cohort assignment. The study counted Cohort 3 donors as recovered given two negative PCRs, clearance, or symptom resolution. As handled by the study authors: Estimation of nucleated cell counts relied on the amplification of reference gene primers. The protocol was immunoSEQ multiplex PCR, while the TCRdb copy is restricted to in-frame clones and leaves out a portion. The V and J calls and clone size were taken over from that table, and D and trimming were inferred from the DNA. The table records some 500,000 clones, approximately 90% of them present only once. The V end lost 3 bases, the J end lost 6 bases, and 12 bases lay between the germline ends. The CDR3 has 14 residues. In germline, CDR1 is WNHNN, CDR2 SYGVQD (reference sequence).

The V call is TRBV10-1, the J call TRBJ2-4, with D possibly matching TRBD2 (6 bases). Sequenced sample: PBMCs or T cells enriched from blood (not recorded which). The sequence was obtained from a middle-aged woman who had recovered from COVID-19. CDR3 bases: TGCGCCAGCAGTGACACGGGAGCGGGAAACATTCAGTACTTC. Translating it yields CASSDTGAGNIQYF.